The 11 T cell receptor beta chains reported below all come from one sample, sequenced in a study of technical replicates of blood from a few donors. Sequenced by immunoSEQ multiplex PCR; TCRdb stores in-frame clones only, minus some. This table holds 80,000 to 90,000 clones, approximately 94% found once. Sequenced input: T cells isolated from PBMCs. Receptor source: a human donor in good health.

The rearrangement links TRBV29-1 to TRBJ1-5; TRBD1 aligns across 8 bases. This CDR3 region has 13 residues. Germline V CDR1 and CDR2: SQVTM, ANQGSEA. J lost 5 bases, V lost 5 bases, and 5 bases had no gene match. The CDR3 DNA sequence: TGCAGCGTTCGTACAGGGGGAGATCAGCCCCAGCATTTT. The encoded protein is CSVRTGGDQPQHF.

This clone was recorded once. V is TRBV29-1 and J is TRBJ2-5; 7 bases match TRBD2. V was clipped by 5 bases and J by 5 bases; unmatched bases: 8. CDR1 and CDR2 (germline): SQVTM, ANQGSEA. The CDR3 contains 13 residues. CDR3 residues: CSVLGGGMETQYF. CDR3 nucleotide sequence: TGCAGCGTTTTGGGGGGGGGTATGGAGACCCAGTACTTC.

This chain joins TRBV6-5 and TRBJ1-1; tentatively, D is TRBD1 (6 bases). V lost 6 bases and J lost 7, with 15 bases in between. The CDR3 has 13 residues. Germline lookup yields CDR1 MNHEY and CDR2 SVGAGI. The CDR3 sequence is CASRTRGQREAFF. CDR3 sequence (DNA): TGTGCCAGCAGGACGCGTGGACAGCGTGAAGCTTTCTTT.

In this sample, this clone turned up once. J is TRBJ2-1 and V is TRBV18, with TRBD1 matching over 11 bases. V was pared by 5 bases and J by 7 bases, with 7 bases of the junction left unmatched. Germline CDR1 KGHSH, CDR2 LQKENI. The CDR3 is made up of 15 amino acids. The CDR3 reads CASSIGQGAGNEQFF. The CDR3 region has the DNA TGTGCCAGCTCAATTGGACAGGGGGCCGGGAATGAGCAGTTCTTC.

The chain couples TRBV9 to TRBJ2-1, with a weak D call TRBD1 (7 bases). V was pared by 2 bases and J by 9 bases, with 12 bases between. The germline gives CDR1 SGDLS, CDR2 YYNGEE. There are 13 residues in the CDR3. The CDR3 here is CASSVEGAGEQFF. CDR3 nucleotides: TGTGCCAGCAGCGTGGAGGGGGCGGGTGAGCAGTTCTTC.

The chain couples TRBV29-1 to TRBJ1-1, with 8 bases fitting TRBD1. Per germline, CDR1 SQVTM and CDR2 ANQGSEA. V gave up 5 bases and J gave up 0 bases; unmatched junction bases: 11. The CDR3 totals 16 residues. The CDR3 DNA sequence: TGCAGCGTTAGGGGGGGGCAGGGGGCTTTGAACACTGAAGCTTTCTTT. This sequence encodes CSVRGGQGALNTEAFF.

This sequence joins TRBV27 and TRBJ1-5, with 7 positions matching TRBD1. The CDR3 has 15 amino acids. From germline, CDR1 is MNHEY and CDR2 SMNVEV (reference sequence). After removal of 5 bases from V and 5 bases from J, the junction contained 9 bases not matched to a gene. Written as DNA, the CDR3 is TGTGCCAGCAGTACCCACCGGGACAGATATCAGCCCCAGCATTTT. Its translation: CASSTHRDRYQPQHF.

The chain links TRBV15 to TRBJ1-1; 7 nucleotides align to TRBD1. V shed 8 bases, J shed 7 bases, and the junction held 16 bases outside the gene matches. Germline CDR1 and CDR2: LNHNV and YYDKDF (reference sequence). This CDR3 has 15 amino acids. The DNA of the CDR3 is TGTGCCACCTTACCGGGACAGTGGATCACCAGTGAAGCTTTCTTT. Its translation: CATLPGQWITSEAFF. Full variable domain (rest looked up from reference TRBV15 and TRBJ1-1): DAMVIQNPRYQVTQFGKPVTLSCSQTLNHNVMYWYQQKSSQAPKLLFHYYDKDFNNEADTPDNFQSRRPNTSFCFLDIRSPGLGDTAMYLCATLPGQWITSEAFFGQGTRLTVV.

The rearrangement links TRBV10-3 to TRBJ1-1; 8 nucleotides line up with TRBD1. Germline CDR1 reads ENHRY; CDR2 reads SYGVKD. Trimming took 10 bases from V and 0 from J; bases not matched to a gene: 4. The CDR3 has 13 residues. The CDR3 DNA sequence: TGTGCCACCCGGACAGGGATGAACACTGAAGCTTTCTTT. It translates to CATRTGMNTEAFF.

V and J are TRBV27 and TRBJ2-3, with 8 bases fitting TRBD2. Germline V gene sequence: CDR1 MNHEY, CDR2 SMNVEV (reference sequence). V was clipped by 5 bases and J by 8 bases; unmatched bases: 12. This CDR3 has 15 amino acids. CDR3 in amino acids: CASSGPGGMSGTQYF. CDR3 coding DNA: TGTGCCAGCAGTGGCCCGGGGGGGATGTCTGGTACGCAGTATTTT.

The sample holds one count of this clone. The chain joins TRBV6-5 to TRBJ1-5; 7 nucleotides align to TRBD1. V lost 11 bases, J lost 5 bases, and 9 bases stayed unmatched. The CDR3 loop spans 13 amino acids. CDR1 is MNHEY, CDR2 SVGAGI, per germline. DNA for the CDR3: TGTGCCTCGGCTCGGACAGGCTATCAGCCCCAGCATTTT. Amino acid sequence: CASARTGYQPQHF.